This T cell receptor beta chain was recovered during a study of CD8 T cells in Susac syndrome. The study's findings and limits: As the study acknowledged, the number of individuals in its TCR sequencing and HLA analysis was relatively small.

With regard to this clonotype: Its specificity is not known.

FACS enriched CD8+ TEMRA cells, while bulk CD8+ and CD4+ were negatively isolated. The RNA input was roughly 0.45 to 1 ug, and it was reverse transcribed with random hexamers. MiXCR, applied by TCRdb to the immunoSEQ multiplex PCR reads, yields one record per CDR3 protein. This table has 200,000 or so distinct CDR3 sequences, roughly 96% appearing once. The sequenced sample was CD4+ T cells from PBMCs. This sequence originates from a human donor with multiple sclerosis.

The CDR3 is CASSQALAGGLGYEQYF. The DNA for the CDR3 is TGCGCCAGCAGCCAAGCTTTAGCGGGAGGCCTTGGGTACGAGCAGTACTTC. The J gene is TRBJ2-7, the V gene TRBV4-1; 10 bases are shared with TRBD2. The germline V gene encodes CDR1 MGHRA and CDR2 YSYEKL. Germline trimming cut 1 base from V and 4 bases from J; bases unmatched to any gene: 10. The CDR3 is made up of 17 amino acids.